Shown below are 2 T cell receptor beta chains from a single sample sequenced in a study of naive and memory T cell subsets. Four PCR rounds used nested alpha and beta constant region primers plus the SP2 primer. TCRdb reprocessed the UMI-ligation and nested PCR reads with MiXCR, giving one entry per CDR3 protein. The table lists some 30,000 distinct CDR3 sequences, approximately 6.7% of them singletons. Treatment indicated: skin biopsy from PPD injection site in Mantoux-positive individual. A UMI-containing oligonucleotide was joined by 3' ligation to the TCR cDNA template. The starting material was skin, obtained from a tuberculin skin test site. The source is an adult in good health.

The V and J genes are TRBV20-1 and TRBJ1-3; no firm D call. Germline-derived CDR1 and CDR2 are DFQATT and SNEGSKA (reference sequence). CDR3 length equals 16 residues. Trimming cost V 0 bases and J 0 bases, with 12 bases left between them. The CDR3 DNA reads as TGCAGTGCTAGAGATGGGGATCCAAGCTCTGGAAACACCATATATTTT. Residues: CSARDGDPSSGNTIYF.

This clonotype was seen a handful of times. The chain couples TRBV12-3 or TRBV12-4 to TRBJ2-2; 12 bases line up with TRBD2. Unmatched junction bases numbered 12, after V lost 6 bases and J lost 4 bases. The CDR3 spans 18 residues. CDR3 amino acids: CASRISLAGGRRTGELFF. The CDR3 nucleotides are TGTGCCAGCAGGATAAGTCTAGCGGGGGGGCGGCGCACCGGGGAGCTGTTTTTT.